This TCR beta chain was captured in a study of shared clonotypes between healthy human individuals. Looked up from germline, CDR1 is MDHEN and CDR2 is SYDVKM. The CDR3 totals 12 residues. V was shortened by 6 bases and J by 9 bases, with 15 bases between the two germline ends. On this clone itself: Its specificity is unknown.

CD45RO-negative, CCR7-positively selected cells formed the naive CD8 fraction, excluding terminally differentiated effector memory CD45RA+ cells. General observations from the study: Against clonotypes common to all four donors, non-shared ones had lower generation probabilities. Clonotype sharing across donors was expected to vary with sequencing depth.

Clones were sequenced by immunoSEQ multiplex PCR, and TCRdb holds only the in-frame ones, with some missing. The sample shows under 850,000 clones, nearly 95% of them seen only once. Material: naive CD8+ T cells sorted from blood. The chain recombines TRBV28 with TRBJ2-7; D not resolved. The TCR comes from a man younger than 40 in good health. In DNA form, the CDR3 reads TGTGCCAGCAGCCCCGGAAGGTTGCGGCAGTACTTC. Translated: CASSPGRLRQYF.